Here is one T cell receptor (beta chain) with its context. The sample belongs to a study of control samples from healthy donors and cancer patients. Generated by immunoSEQ multiplex PCR, the TCRdb table keeps only in-frame clones and is missing some. The table has some 160,000 clones, 80% to 95% seen once; the top ten hold 0.68%. The receptor comes from a woman aged 25 to 39 in good health. Material for sequencing was blood.

This CDR3 is CASSLEYRYTEAFF. Here the CDR3 DNA reads TGCGCCAGCAGCTTGGAATACAGGTACACTGAAGCTTTCTTT. The chain uses TRBV5-1 and TRBJ1-1; D possibly corresponds to TRBD1 (5 bases). Trimming removed 0 bases at V and 3 bases at J, with 9 bases between. Germline assignment: CDR1 SGHRS and CDR2 YFSETQ. CDR3 length equals 14 residues.